This T cell receptor beta chain was recorded in a study of T cells in Graves' hyperthyroidism and ophthalmopathy. This clonotype was recorded many times. The definition of stable Graves' hyperthyroidism was no ophthalmopathy progression within 18 months. Patients aged 18 to 65 had newly diagnosed hyperthyroidism lasting under 2 months. Researchers took RNA transcripts and amplified the TCR beta CDR3 regions from them. With the HTBI primer set, the TCR CDR3 went through a first round of RT-PCR. Each CDR3 protein gets one entry after TCRdb re-called the multiplex PCR reads with MiXCR. This sample has roughly 200,000 distinct CDR3 sequences, with roughly a sixth found just once. The CDR3 runs to 14 residues. CDR1 is DFQATT, CDR2 SNEGSKA, per germline (reference sequence). Between the trimmed V and J ends, which lost 3 bases and 0 bases, there was a span of 11 bases.

The sequence derives from a woman aged 50 to 60 with Graves' hyperthyroidism. V gene TRBV20-1 combines with J gene TRBJ1-1; D remains ambiguous. The specimen was blood. The CDR3 region is CSASGGLMNTEAFF. As DNA, the CDR3 is TGCAGTGCTAGTGGTGGGTTAATGAACACTGAAGCTTTCTTT.